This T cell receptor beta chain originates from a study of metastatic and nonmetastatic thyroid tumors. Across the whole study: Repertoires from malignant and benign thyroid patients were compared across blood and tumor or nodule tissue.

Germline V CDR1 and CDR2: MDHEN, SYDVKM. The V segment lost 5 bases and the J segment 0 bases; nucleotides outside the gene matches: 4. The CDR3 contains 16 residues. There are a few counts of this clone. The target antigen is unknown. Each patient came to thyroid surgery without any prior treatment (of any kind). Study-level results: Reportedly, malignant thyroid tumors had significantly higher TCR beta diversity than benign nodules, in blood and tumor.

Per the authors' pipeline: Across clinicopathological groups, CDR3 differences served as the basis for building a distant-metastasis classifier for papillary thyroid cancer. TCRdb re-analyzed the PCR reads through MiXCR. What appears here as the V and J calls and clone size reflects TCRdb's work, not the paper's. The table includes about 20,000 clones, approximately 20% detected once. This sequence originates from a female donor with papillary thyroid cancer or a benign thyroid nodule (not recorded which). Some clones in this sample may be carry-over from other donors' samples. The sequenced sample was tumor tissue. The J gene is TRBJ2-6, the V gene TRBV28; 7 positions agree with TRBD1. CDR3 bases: TGTGCCAGCAGTGAGGGGGCGCTCTCTGGGGCCAACGTCCTGACTTTC. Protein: CASSEGALSGANVLTF.